This entry features one T cell receptor beta chain sequence. Its antigen is not identified. This entry belongs to a study of OX40 agonist ivuxolimab in advanced cancers. Study-wide findings and caveats: Relative to CD4+, CD8+ T cells held more expanded clones on average.

The CDR3 spans 15 residues. V lost 0 bases, J lost 3 bases, and 3 bases stayed unmatched. Germline V gene sequence: CDR1 MGHRA, CDR2 YSYEKL. This table comes from immunoSEQ multiplex PCR, and its TCRdb copy is limited to in-frame clones, with some not included. The sample includes some 85,000 clones, about 88% of them seen just once. The chain has TRBV4-1 and TRBJ2-5, with 8 bases that match TRBD2. The material sequenced was CD4+ or CD8+ T cells sorted from blood, taken in a trial of the OX40 agonist ivuxolimab. The sequence was collected from an adult with an advanced solid tumor such as melanoma, head and neck, liver or kidney cancer. CDR3 bases: TGCGCCAGCAGCCAAGACCCGGGACTAGAAGAGACCCAGTACTTC. Protein: CASSQDPGLEETQYF.